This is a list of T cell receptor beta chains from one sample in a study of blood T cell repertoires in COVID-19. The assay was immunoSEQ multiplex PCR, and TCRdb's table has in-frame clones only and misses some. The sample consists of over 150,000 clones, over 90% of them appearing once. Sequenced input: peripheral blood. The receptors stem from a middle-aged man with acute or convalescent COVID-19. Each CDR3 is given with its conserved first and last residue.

CDR3: CASSPMDRGKLFF
J: TRBJ1-4
V: TRBV7-9

CDR3: CASSPRYLPTEAFF
J: TRBJ1-1
V: TRBV18

CDR3: CASSLAGGRGEQFF
J: TRBJ2-1
V: TRBV5-4

CDR3: CASSPPEVFTPEQYF
J: TRBJ2-7
V: TRBV4-1

CDR3: CASSLSGTGNEKLFF
J: TRBJ1-4
V: TRBV5-1

CDR3: CSVLFPGGTNEKLFF
J: TRBJ1-4
V: TRBV29-1

CDR3: CASSIPREGNEKLFF
J: TRBJ1-4
V: TRBV19

CDR3: CASSGSGHEQFF
J: TRBJ2-1
V: TRBV7-2

CDR3: CASSERTGGNSPLHF
J: TRBJ1-6
V: TRBV2

CDR3: CASRTSGTSTDTQYF
J: TRBJ2-3
V: TRBV5-4

CDR3: CASISGGRFWDEQFF
J: TRBJ2-1
V: TRBV28

CDR3: CASSPGGPNTEAFF
J: TRBJ1-1
V: TRBV18

CDR3: CASSYDGTRGDTQYF
J: TRBJ2-3
V: TRBV6-5

CDR3: CASSDRMQTTEDEQFF
J: TRBJ2-1
V: TRBV7-8

CDR3: CASSPAPSGYTF
J: TRBJ1-2
V: TRBV27

CDR3: CASSLEGVTTNEKLFF
J: TRBJ1-4
V: TRBV7-9

CDR3: CASSLQGPYNSPLHF
J: TRBJ1-6
V: TRBV27

CDR3: CASSNPGQGCGNTIYF
J: TRBJ1-3
V: TRBV21-1

CDR3: CASSSGTSGSVWTDTQYF
J: TRBJ2-3
V: TRBV27

CDR3: CASKEGNSGNTIYF
J: TRBJ1-3
V: TRBV6-5

CDR3: CASSTRNEKLFF
J: TRBJ1-4
V: TRBV18

CDR3: CASSQEVPTSTGEKLFF
J: TRBJ1-4
V: TRBV4-3

CDR3: CASSREASGNYEQYF
J: TRBJ2-7
V: TRBV4-1

CDR3: CASSPLLAGSTDTQYF
J: TRBJ2-3
V: TRBV19

CDR3: CASSSGMVAGAASTDTQYF
J: TRBJ2-3
V: TRBV5-1

CDR3: CASSLALTGELFF
J: TRBJ2-2
V: TRBV5-1

CDR3: CASSYPGKSTEAFF
J: TRBJ1-1
V: TRBV28

CDR3: CASTRGLAENTGELFF
J: TRBJ2-2
V: TRBV19